This T cell receptor beta chain is drawn from a study of blood T cell repertoires in COVID-19. In the study overall: Material from acute and convalescent COVID-19 was sourced from the United States, Italy and Spain. The analysed material was cDNA or gDNA that came from T cells, B-cell-depleted T cells, or PBMCs.

Including both end residues, the CDR3 is 15 amino acids long. Per the germline V gene, CDR1 is LNHDA and CDR2 is SQIVND (reference sequence). Comments on this clone: No DNA is shown, since the ends of the CDR3 on it are uncertain; the CDR3 is the one TCRdb lists.

Study processing details: Amplification of reference gene primers provided the estimated nucleated cell counts. Repertoires were generated with immunoSEQ multiplex PCR, while TCRdb's copy carries only in-frame clones and drops some. The DNA was the basis for D and trimming; V, J and clone size are from that table. The sample lists roughly 180,000 clones; approximately 82% were seen once. Material for sequencing was PBMCs or T cells enriched from blood (not recorded which). The chain links TRBV19 to TRBJ1-1; the table's D call, TRBD1, was not checked against the DNA. The clonotype originates from a man between 60 and 75 years old who had recovered from COVID-19. The CDR3 is CASTSVQGRNTEAFF.